This T cell receptor beta chain was recorded in a study of T cell repertoires in cytomegalovirus infection. Study-level background: Matching HLA type, along with CMV infection, was indicated by public TCR beta signatures. Findings and limits, study-wide: In two of eight donors, the top clonotype was HLA-C-restricted CMV-specific.

TCRdb re-derived calls from the reads in MiXCR, one entry per CDR3 protein. In the table there are about a million distinct CDR3 sequences, 25% to 40% of which are singletons. At least ten counts were recorded for this clonotype. Antigen unknown. The CDR3 has 18 amino acids. Looked up from germline, CDR1 is SGHNT and CDR2 is YYREEE (reference sequence). V was clipped by 0 bases and J by 5 bases; unmatched bases: 15. This clonotype was obtained from a human donor in good health (CMV status not recorded). Some clones in this sample may be carry-over from other donors' samples. The rearrangement uses TRBV5-4 and TRBJ1-2, with TRBD1 matching 8 bases. The sequencing here drew on cultured CD8+ T cells from PBMCs, taken from culture after CMV antigen stimulation. The CDR3 reads CASSLEGQGGYSTYGYTF. The CDR3 DNA is TGTGCCAGCAGCTTGGAAGGACAGGGCGGTTATTCCACTTATGGCTACACCTTC.